This T cell receptor beta chain appears in the sequencing data of a study of naive and memory T cell subsets. Both TRBC1 and TRBC2 were covered by a beta constant-region primer of two equimolar oligonucleotides. Nested alpha and beta constant-region primers with the SP2 primer drove four PCR rounds on ligated cDNA. TCRdb recomputed calls from the UMI-ligation and nested PCR reads with MiXCR, one row per CDR3 protein. The sample shows over 20,000 distinct CDR3 sequences, approximately 10% of them seen only once. In this sample, this clonotype turned up many times. Antigen specificity is unknown. Germline CDR1 is DFQATT and CDR2 is SNEGSKA (reference sequence). Trimming took 5 bases from V and 8 from J, leaving 22 bases between them. The CDR3 is 15 amino acids. Notes on the study in general: Diversity fell and Gini index rose from naive through CM, EM, EMRA.

Overnight CMV lysate stimulation of fresh PBMCs defined donor CMV status by CD4+ IFNgamma. This TCR came from a human donor in good health. The sequencing input was central memory CD8+ T cells from blood. The genes are TRBV20-1 and TRBJ2-1; D possibly corresponds to TRBD2 (6 bases). The CDR3: CSADPGTWAFDEQFF. The CDR3 DNA sequence: TGCAGTGCTGACCCCGGGACTTGGGCCTTCGATGAGCAGTTCTTC.